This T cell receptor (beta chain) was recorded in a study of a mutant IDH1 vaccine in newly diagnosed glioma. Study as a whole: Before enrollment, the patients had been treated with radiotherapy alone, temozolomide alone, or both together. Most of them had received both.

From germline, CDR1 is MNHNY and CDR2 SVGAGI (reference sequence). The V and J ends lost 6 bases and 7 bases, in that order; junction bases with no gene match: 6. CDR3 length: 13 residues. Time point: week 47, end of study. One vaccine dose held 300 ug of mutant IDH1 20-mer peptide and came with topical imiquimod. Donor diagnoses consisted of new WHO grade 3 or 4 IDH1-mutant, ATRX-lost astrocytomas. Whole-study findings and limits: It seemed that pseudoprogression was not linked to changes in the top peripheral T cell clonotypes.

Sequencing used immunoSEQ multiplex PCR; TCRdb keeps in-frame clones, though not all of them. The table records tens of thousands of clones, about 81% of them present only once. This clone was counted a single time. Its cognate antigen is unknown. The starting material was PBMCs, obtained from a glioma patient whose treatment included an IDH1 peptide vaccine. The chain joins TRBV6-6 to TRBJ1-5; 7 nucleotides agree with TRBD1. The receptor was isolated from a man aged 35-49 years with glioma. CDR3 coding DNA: TGTGCCAGCAGACAGGGGACTTGGCAGCCCCAGCATTTT. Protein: CASRQGTWQPQHF.